These 8 T cell receptor beta chains were sequenced from one sample in a study of metastatic and nonmetastatic thyroid tumors. TCRdb reprocessed the PCR reads via MiXCR. The table shows around 13,000 clones, with 9% to 13% occurring only once. All patients were untreated before thyroid surgery. The sample was blood. These receptors originate from a female donor with papillary thyroid cancer or a benign thyroid nodule (not recorded which). Some clones in this sample may be carry-over from other donors' samples.

This clone was seen at least ten times. This sequence joins TRBV14 and TRBJ2-3, with D unresolved. This CDR3 region has 16 residues. The V end was cut by 0 bases, the J end by 1 base, with 11 bases between. Germline V gene lookup returns CDR1 SGHDN and CDR2 FVKESK. The CDR3 spells CASSQDNVYGTDTQYF. The CDR3 DNA sequence: TGTGCCAGCAGCCAAGACAACGTATACGGCACAGATACGCAGTATTTT. The full variable domain, rest sourced from reference TRBV14 and TRBJ2-3, is EAGVTQFPSHSVIEKGQTVTLRCDPISGHDNLYWYRRVMGKEIKFLLHFVKESKQDESGMPNNRFLAERTGGTYSTLKVQPAELEDSGVYFCASSQDNVYGTDTQYFGPGTRLTVL.

This clone was observed many times. The chain carries TRBV19 and TRBJ1-1; no reliable D call. The CDR3 consists of 13 residues. Germline CDR1 and CDR2: LNHDA and SQIVND (reference sequence). Deletions cut 5 bases from V and 1 base from J, with 8 bases between. CDR3 nucleotide sequence: TGTGCCAGTAGTCTCCAGGAGAACACTGAAGCTTTCTTT. Encoded protein: CASSLQENTEAFF.

This clone is medium-sized by share. V and J are TRBV15 and TRBJ2-7; D not certain. The CDR3 runs to 15 residues. Germline V gives CDR1 LNHNV, CDR2 YYDKDF (reference sequence). Trimming took off 0 bases at V and 2 bases at J, with 11 bases between the two ends. DNA for the CDR3: TGTGCCACCAGCAGAGATCTGGCCAGTACCTACGAGCAGTACTTC. It encodes CATSRDLASTYEQYF.

The sample holds many counts of this clone. This chain joins TRBV6-4 and TRBJ2-3; 12 bases line up with TRBD1. Germline V gene lookup returns CDR1 MRHNA and CDR2 SNTAGT. The ends lost 2 bases at V and 7 bases at J; junction bases unmatched: 7. CDR3 length: 16 amino acids. For the CDR3, the DNA is TGTGCCAGCAGTGACGACGGGACAGGGGGCTCATATACGCAGTATTTT. Protein product: CASSDDGTGGSYTQYF.

This clone was observed a handful of times. This chain links TRBV6-2 or TRBV6-3 with TRBJ2-7; tentative D call: TRBD2 (7 bases). Between the trimmed V and J ends, which lost 11 bases and 9 bases, there was a span of 23 bases. This CDR3 comprises 13 residues. Germline CDR1 MNHEY, CDR2 SVGEGT. Here the CDR3 reads CAEGGGHPSGQYF. The DNA of the CDR3 is TGTGCCGAGGGGGGGGGCCACCCCTCAGGGCAGTACTTC.

This clone has at least ten counts. An end of the junction differs from the germline gene, which may be a read error. The chain recombines TRBV7-7 with TRBJ2-1, with D maybe TRBD2 (6 bases). The length of the CDR3 is 13 residues. Germline loops: CDR1 SSHAT, CDR2 FNYEAQ (reference sequence). CDR3 nucleotide sequence: TGTGCTAGCAGCTTAGCCCTCGGGGGAGAGCAGTTCTTC. It codes for CASSLALGGEQFF.

The chain recombines TRBV5-1 with TRBJ1-2; 8 bases align to TRBD1. J gave up 4 bases and V 7 bases, and 3 bases lay outside the gene matches. The germline V gene encodes CDR1 SGHRS and CDR2 YFSETQ. The CDR3 contains 12 residues. The CDR3 region is CASRTGSYGYTF. CDR3 DNA: TGCGCCAGCCGGACAGGGAGCTATGGCTACACCTTC.

This clone ranks as medium-sized (0.01 to 0.1%). This chain joins TRBV6-1 and TRBJ2-7; TRBD2 might be the D (6 bases). Germline loops: CDR1 MNHNS, CDR2 SASEGT. Between the trimmed V and J ends, which lost 6 bases and 6 bases, there was a span of 12 bases. CDR3 length: 12 residues. The CDR3 DNA reads TGTGCCAGCAGCTGGCCGGGAGCCGAGCAGTACTTC. Amino acids: CASSWPGAEQYF.